The 29 T cell receptor beta chains presented below share a single source sample, sequenced in a study of TIL therapy for anti-PD-1-resistant metastatic lung cancer. Time point denoted: pre-treatment sample, taken before nivolumab and TIL therapy. The immunoSEQ assay was v3. Some clones are missing from TCRdb's copy, which holds only in-frame ones; the method was immunoSEQ multiplex PCR. The sample lists tens of thousands of clones, 74% seen once, with approximately 2.7% in the top ten. The sample consisted of blood, taken at baseline. These receptor sequences come from a woman aged 30-79 years with non-small cell lung cancer.

The chain carries TRBV9 and TRBJ2-5; D might be TRBD2 (6 bases). Germline CDR1 reads SGDLS; CDR2 reads YYNGEE. The CDR3 runs 13 residues. Trimming cost V 3 bases and J 8 bases, with 14 bases left between them. The CDR3 reads CASSGGTPNTQYF. CDR3 nucleotides: TGTGCCAGCAGCGGCGGGACTCCCAATACCCAGTACTTC.

The chain carries TRBV11-2 and TRBJ2-1; 14 nucleotides line up with TRBD2. Germline loops: CDR1 SGHAT, CDR2 FQNNGV. The length of the CDR3 is 17 residues. V gave up 6 bases and J gave up 8 bases; unmatched junction bases: 12. The CDR3 DNA reads as TGTGCCAGCAGATCTCCGGGACTAGCGGGAGTGGGCGATGAGCAGTTCTTC. Translation gives CASRSPGLAGVGDEQFF. Drawing the rest from reference TRBV11-2 and TRBJ2-1, the complete variable domain is EAGVAQSPRYKIIEKRQSVAFWCNPISGHATLYWYQQILGQGPKLLIQFQNNGVVDDSQLPKDRFSAERLKGVDSTLKIQPAKLEDSAVYLCASRSPGLAGVGDEQFFGPGTRLTVL.

This clone was counted a few times. The chain couples TRBV5-1 to TRBJ2-1, with TRBD2 identical over 9 bases. J lost 4 bases, V lost 5 bases, and 4 bases had no gene match. CDR1 and CDR2 from the germline V gene are SGHRS and YFSETQ. The CDR3 has 14 amino acids. The CDR3 loop is CASRGLAGYNEQFF. The CDR3 DNA reads TGCGCCAGCAGAGGGCTAGCGGGATACAATGAGCAGTTCTTC.

This clone is medium-sized within its sample. The chain combines TRBV11-2 with TRBJ2-7, with 13 bases fitting TRBD2. The CDR3 length is 15 residues. Germline CDR1 SGHAT, CDR2 FQNNGV. Trimming at V came to 5 bases and at J to 3 bases, leaving 4 bases not matched to a gene. This CDR3 reads CASSDGLAGVYEQYF. The CDR3 nucleotides are TGTGCCAGCAGCGACGGACTAGCGGGAGTCTACGAGCAGTACTTC.

This chain joins TRBV9 and TRBJ1-3, with D perhaps TRBD1 (5 bases). Germline CDR1 SGDLS, CDR2 YYNGEE. This CDR3 comprises 13 residues. Trimming shortened V by 3 bases and J by 6 bases, and 10 bases separated the two germline ends. CDR3 DNA sequence: TGTGCCAGCAGCGCGAGGGGAAAAAACACCATATATTTT. Its translation: CASSARGKNTIYF.

The V gene is TRBV5-1, the J gene TRBJ2-5; 8 positions agree with TRBD1. This CDR3 has 15 amino acids. V was clipped by 0 bases and J by 5 bases; unmatched bases: 6. Looked up from germline, CDR1 is SGHRS and CDR2 is YFSETQ. This CDR3 reads CASSLEGTGGETQYF. In DNA form, the CDR3 reads TGCGCCAGCAGCTTGGAAGGGACAGGAGGGGAGACCCAGTACTTC.

V and J are TRBV5-1 and TRBJ2-1; 8 bases fit TRBD2. V lost 5 bases and J lost 7; bases outside the gene matches: 11. The CDR3 runs 15 residues. Germline lookup yields CDR1 SGHRS and CDR2 YFSETQ. DNA for the CDR3: TGCGCCAGCAGAGCCCCCCTACGGGAGGGGAATGAGCAGTTCTTC. Its protein product is CASRAPLREGNEQFF.

This chain uses TRBV7-9 with TRBJ2-7; 8 bases align to TRBD2. The CDR3 runs to 15 residues. Germline trimming cut 1 base from V and 5 bases from J; bases unmatched to any gene: 7. The V gene's germline CDR1 is SEHNR and CDR2 FQNEAQ (reference sequence). This CDR3 reads CASSLGSGRRNEQYF. Here the CDR3 DNA reads TGTGCCAGCAGCTTAGGGAGCGGGAGAAGGAACGAGCAGTACTTC.

The chain employs TRBV7-7 and TRBJ2-1; 7 bases are a match to TRBD2. This CDR3 has 16 residues. The germline gives CDR1 SSHAT, CDR2 FNYEAQ (reference sequence). The ends lost 5 bases at V and 6 bases at J; junction bases unmatched: 13. The CDR3 nucleotides are TGTGCCAGCAGCCCCTTCGGTGCGGGAGCGGGCAATGAGCAGTTCTTC. Protein product: CASSPFGAGAGNEQFF.

This clone has a single count. V usage is TRBV5-1 and J usage is TRBJ2-1; either TRBD1 or TRBD2 may supply D (5 bases each). Trimming stripped 1 base from V and 5 bases from J, with 13 bases between. Germline CDR1 is SGHRS and CDR2 is YFSETQ. The CDR3 has 15 amino acids. The CDR3 nucleotides are TGCGCCAGCAGCTTGCTGGGACCGCCTGACAATGAGCAGTTCTTC. This encodes CASSLLGPPDNEQFF.

The chain has TRBV11-2 and TRBJ2-3; possibly TRBD2 for D (6 bases). CDR3 length: 14 amino acids. CDR1 and CDR2 (germline): SGHAT, FQNNGV. Trimming cost V 1 base and J 4 bases, with 9 bases left between them. The CDR3 here is CASSLGGTPDTQYF. The CDR3, as DNA: TGTGCCAGCAGCTTAGGCGGGACCCCAGATACGCAGTATTTT.

The rearrangement uses TRBV20-1 and TRBJ2-4, with D perhaps TRBD1 (6 bases). The V gene lost 4 bases and the J gene lost 8 bases, with 9 bases spanning the gap. This CDR3 spans 11 amino acids. Germline V gives CDR1 DFQATT, CDR2 SNEGSKA (reference sequence). This CDR3 is CSAMDRDIQYF. CDR3 nucleotide sequence: TGCAGTGCTATGGACAGAGACATTCAGTACTTC.

This clone was detected once. This chain uses TRBV30 with TRBJ2-3; D is unresolved. Between the trimmed V and J ends, which lost 5 bases and 2 bases, there was a span of 5 bases. In germline, CDR1 is GTSNPN, CDR2 SVGIG (reference sequence). The CDR3 is 11 amino acids. CDR3 residues: CAWGFTDTQYF. The CDR3 coding sequence is TGTGCCTGGGGGTTCACAGATACGCAGTATTTT.

V usage is TRBV21-1 and J usage is TRBJ1-3. TRBV21-1 is a listed pseudogene. The CDR3 has 12 amino acids. This CDR3 is CANGDLGNTIYF. DNA of the CDR3: TGTGCCAATGGGGACCTCGGAAACACCATATATTTT.

The V call is TRBV10-3, the J call TRBJ2-2; D is undetermined. The CDR3 covers 14 residues. Germline loops: CDR1 ENHRY, CDR2 SYGVKD. V gave up 4 bases and J gave up 3 bases, with 9 bases separating them. The CDR3 DNA reads TGTGCCATCAGTGTAGATGGCGACACCGGGGAGCTGTTTTTT. It translates to CAISVDGDTGELFF.

The rearrangement links TRBV18 to TRBJ2-1; TRBD2 is a possible D gene (5 bases). This CDR3 is built from 15 residues. CDR1 is KGHSH and CDR2 is LQKENI in the germline V gene. V was trimmed by 3 bases and J by 4 bases, leaving 13 bases between them. This chain's CDR3 is CASSPEGAYYNEQFF. The CDR3 DNA reads TGTGCCAGCTCACCTGAGGGAGCGTATTACAATGAGCAGTTCTTC.

The chain links TRBV5-1 to TRBJ2-3, with 12 bases fitting TRBD2. The trim removed 1 base at V and 0 bases at J, leaving 6 bases unmatched. Germline V gives CDR1 SGHRS, CDR2 YFSETQ. The CDR3 sequence is 18 residues long. CDR3 in DNA: TGCGCCAGCAGCTTGCCGGGACTAGCGGGTTTGAGCACAGATACGCAGTATTTT. Translation gives CASSLPGLAGLSTDTQYF.

V gene TRBV18 combines with J gene TRBJ2-7; D may be TRBD1 (5 bases). This CDR3 has 14 residues. Trimming cost V 3 bases and J 2 bases, with 11 bases left between them. The germline V gene has CDR1 KGHSH and CDR2 LQKENI. CDR3 sequence reads: CASSPIDRAYEQYF. Here the CDR3 DNA reads TGTGCCAGCTCACCCATAGACAGAGCCTACGAGCAGTACTTC.

This clone was seen a single time. The V gene is TRBV7-8, the J gene TRBJ2-5; D gene unclear. The length of the CDR3 is 12 residues. V gave up 1 base and J gave up 5 bases, with 5 bases separating them. Germline V gives CDR1 SGHVS, CDR2 FQNEAQ. The CDR3 DNA is TGTGCCAGCAGCTTAGGGCGGGAGACCCAGTACTTC. Translation: CASSLGRETQYF.

The chain is built from TRBV29-1 and TRBJ2-7; D might be TRBD1 (6 bases). Trimming cost V 3 bases and J 3 bases, with 18 bases left between them. The CDR3 is 15 amino acids. Germline V gene data show CDR1 as SQVTM and CDR2 as ANQGSEA. The CDR3: CSVDSHREGIYEQYF. CDR3 coding DNA: TGCAGCGTTGATAGCCACAGGGAAGGAATCTACGAGCAGTACTTC.

The CDR3 DNA sequence: TGTGCCAGCAGTTACAGCAACACTGAAGCTTTCTTT. Protein product: CASSYSNTEAFF. The rearrangement joins TRBV6-5 to TRBJ1-1; D uncertain. This CDR3 has 12 residues. Germline CDR1 MNHEY, CDR2 SVGAGI. Between the trimmed V and J ends, which lost 2 bases and 2 bases, there was a span of 3 bases.

The chain joins TRBV30 to TRBJ2-5; D perhaps matches TRBD1 (6 bases). V was shortened by 1 base and J by 1 base, with 13 bases between the two germline ends. This CDR3 is 15 amino acids long. Germline V gene sequence: CDR1 GTSNPN, CDR2 SVGIG (reference sequence). CDR3 sequence (DNA): TGTGCCTGGAGTGGCACCGGGACACCCCAAGAGACCCAGTACTTC. It specifies CAWSGTGTPQETQYF.

The CDR3, as DNA: TGTGCCAGCAGCTTTGGGGACAGAGAAGCTTTCTTT. Translation gives CASSFGDREAFF. The chain is built from TRBV6-1 and TRBJ1-1, with 7 bases aligning to TRBD1. CDR3 length: 12 amino acids. Germline V gives CDR1 MNHNS, CDR2 SASEGT. Germline trimming cut 6 bases from V and 8 bases from J; bases unmatched to any gene: 6.

The chain is built from TRBV11-2 and TRBJ2-7; the match to TRBD2 covers 11 bases. Trimming removed 6 bases from V and 2 bases from J; junction bases left unmatched: 6. CDR3 length equals 15 residues. In germline, CDR1 is SGHAT, CDR2 FQNNGV. CDR3 bases: TGTGCCAGCAGGGGCACTAGCGGGAGAACCTACGAGCAGTACTTC. It specifies CASRGTSGRTYEQYF. Looking up the rest from reference TRBV11-2 and TRBJ2-7 gives the full variable domain: EAGVAQSPRYKIIEKRQSVAFWCNPISGHATLYWYQQILGQGPKLLIQFQNNGVVDDSQLPKDRFSAERLKGVDSTLKIQPAKLEDSAVYLCASRGTSGRTYEQYFGPGTRLTVT.

The chain employs TRBV5-1 and TRBJ2-1; 16 bases are a match to TRBD2. The CDR3 loop spans 18 amino acids. Germline values: CDR1 SGHRS, CDR2 YFSETQ. Germline trimming cut 0 bases from V and 8 bases from J; bases unmatched to any gene: 8. The CDR3 DNA sequence: TGCGCCAGCAGCTTGGAATTAGCCGGGACTAGCGGGAGGGATGAGCAGTTCTTC. Residues: CASSLELAGTSGRDEQFF.

V usage is TRBV19 and J usage is TRBJ2-7; D possibly corresponds to TRBD1 (6 bases). V was cut by 3 bases and J by 2 bases, with 11 bases left in between. The CDR3 spans 14 residues. CDR1 is LNHDA, CDR2 SQIVND, per germline (reference sequence). CDR3 protein: CASSMDGQPYEQYF. Written as DNA, the CDR3 is TGTGCCAGTAGTATGGACGGACAGCCCTACGAGCAGTACTTC.

V and J are TRBV5-1 and TRBJ2-7; possible D gene TRBD1, 5 bases. V shed 4 bases and J shed 3 bases, with 17 bases lying between them. Germline CDR1 reads SGHRS; CDR2 reads YFSETQ. The CDR3 extends over 15 amino acids. CDR3 sequence (DNA): TGCGCCAGCAGCCCGCTTCCCGCAGGGAACTACGAGCAGTACTTC. Its translation: CASSPLPAGNYEQYF.

This clone was seen a handful of times. J is TRBJ1-1 and V is TRBV19; no clear D. The CDR3 totals 14 residues. The ends were cut back, 7 bases at V and 4 bases at J, with 16 bases in the middle. Per the germline V gene, CDR1 is LNHDA and CDR2 is SQIVND (reference sequence). The CDR3 spells CASITLEWPTEAFF. DNA for the CDR3: TGTGCCAGTATTACGCTTGAATGGCCCACTGAAGCTTTCTTT.

The gene calls are TRBV7-6 and TRBJ2-1; no clear D. This CDR3 contains 13 residues. Germline V lookup: CDR1 SGHVS, CDR2 FNYEAQ. Deletions cut 1 base from V and 8 bases from J, with 9 bases between. CDR3 loop: CASSLGATDEQFF. Here the CDR3 DNA reads TGTGCCAGCAGCTTAGGGGCTACGGATGAGCAGTTCTTC. Looking up the rest from reference TRBV7-6 and TRBJ2-1 gives the full variable domain: GAGVSQSPRYKVTKRGQDVALRCDPISGHVSLYWYRQALGQGPEFLTYFNYEAQQDKSGLPNDRFSAERPEGSISTLTIQRTEQRDSAMYRCASSLGATDEQFFGPGTRLTVL.